Sequencing of this T cell receptor (beta chain) was carried out in a study of glioma-infiltrating T cells. This clonotype showed up many times. Its antigen is unknown. V lost 6 bases and J lost 8, with 20 bases in between. The CDR3 contains 15 residues. Germline lookup yields CDR1 MNHNS and CDR2 SASEGT. Study results and caveats: Tissue-blood divergence was below expectation in non-neoplastic patients, above in gliomas.

Amplification of TCR alpha and beta CDR3 regions from RNA used iRepertoire nested multiplex PCR. MiXCR was run by TCRdb on the multiplex PCR reads, yielding one entry per CDR3 protein. The profile covers fewer than 200,000 distinct CDR3 sequences, with under 55% appearing a single time and over 4% taken by the ten largest. The chain joins TRBV6-1 to TRBJ2-1, with TRBD1 as a possible D gene (5 bases). The sequencing sample was made of glioma tissue, nonneoplastic brain tissue, or PBMCs (not recorded which). The TCR sequence derives from a human donor with low-grade glioma or glioblastoma, undergoing nonglioma brain surgery, or in good health (not recorded which). In DNA, the CDR3 is TGTGCCAGCAGCCACGACATTCACCAAGGGGATGAGCAGTTCTTC. This translates into CASSHDIHQGDEQFF.